Presented here are 23 T cell receptor beta chains from one specimen sequenced in a study of T cells in Graves' hyperthyroidism and ophthalmopathy. Amplification of TCR beta CDR3 regions used RNA as the template. Carried out on the TCR CDR3, a first-round RT-PCR used the HTBI primer set. TCRdb called the multiplex PCR reads again in MiXCR, with one record for every CDR3 protein. The data show roughly 100,000 distinct CDR3 sequences, about 50% seen once. The sample taken for sequencing was blood. These receptors were collected from a man aged 35 to 55 with Graves' hyperthyroidism.

This clonotype was detected many times. The chain couples TRBV6-6 to TRBJ1-6; possible D gene TRBD1, 5 bases. V was cut by 0 bases and J by 10 bases, with 13 bases left in between. Germline loops: CDR1 MNHNY, CDR2 SVGAGI (reference sequence). The CDR3 loop spans 15 amino acids. For the CDR3, the DNA is TGTGCCAGCAGTTACTCAGGGCAGGGTTACTCACCCCTCCACTTT. Translated, it gives CASSYSGQGYSPLHF.

This clonotype was detected ten times or more. V gene TRBV5-1 combines with J gene TRBJ2-3, with D maybe TRBD1 (6 bases). CDR1 is SGHRS, CDR2 YFSETQ, per germline. The CDR3 runs to 15 residues. The germline V and J ends were trimmed by 1 base and 3 bases, with 12 bases remaining between them. CDR3 loop: CASSLQGSKTDTQYF. The DNA of the CDR3 is TGCGCCAGCAGCTTGCAGGGGAGTAAAACAGATACGCAGTATTTT.

Comments on this clonotype: Being one base from a much bigger clone, this may be a read error. Likely a read error: the CDR3 ends without its conserved phenylalanine or tryptophan. The V and J genes are TRBV6-1 and TRBJ2-7; either TRBD1 or TRBD2 may fit D (5 bases each). With 4 bases removed from V and 3 bases from J, the gap between germline ends came to 16 bases. The germline V gene encodes CDR1 MNHNS and CDR2 SASEGT. CDR3 length: 15 amino acids. CDR3 nucleotide sequence: TGTGCCAGCAGTGCTGGGGCCGGGGCCATCTACGAGCAGTACTCC. The encoded protein is CASSAGAGAIYEQYS.

Notes on this clonotype: The CDR3 carries no conserved terminal phenylalanine or tryptophan, so it likely arises from a read error. This chain uses TRBV7-3 with TRBJ2-1; TRBD2 matches at 9 bases. CDR1 SGHTA and CDR2 FQGTGA come from the germline V gene. This CDR3 is built from 13 residues. The CDR3 reads CASSSGTSNDQFL. In DNA, the CDR3 is TGTGCCAGCAGCTCCGGGACTAGCAATGATCAGTTCCTC.

The chain couples TRBV7-4 to TRBJ2-2; D ambiguous. CDR1 is SGHVT, CDR2 SQSDAQ, per germline. V was cut by 4 bases and J by 0 bases, with 3 bases left in between. This CDR3 is built from 13 residues. The CDR3 reads CASSCANTGELFF. In DNA, the CDR3 is TGTGCCAGCAGCTGTGCGAACACCGGGGAGCTGTTTTTT.

The table lists this clonotype with many counts. The chain is built from TRBV29-1 and TRBJ2-7; TRBD1 agrees at 8 bases. Per germline, CDR1 SQVTM and CDR2 ANQGSEA. CDR3 size: 16 residues. Germline trimming cut 3 bases from V and 2 bases from J; bases unmatched to any gene: 12. The CDR3 nucleotides read TGCAGCGTTGATTCTCCGGAGGGGACAGGCCCCTACGAGCAGTACTTC. This gives the protein CSVDSPEGTGPYEQYF.

J is TRBJ2-4 and V is TRBV29-1; D perhaps matches TRBD2 (5 bases). This CDR3 region has 13 residues. V shed 5 bases and J shed 4 bases, with 12 bases lying between them. CDR1 and CDR2 from the germline V gene are SQVTM and ANQGSEA. CDR3 residues: CSVLDGEKNIQYF. The CDR3 nucleotides are TGCAGCGTTTTGGACGGGGAGAAAAACATTCAGTACTTC. The full variable domain, its missing parts supplied by reference TRBV29-1 and TRBJ2-4, is SAVISQKPSRDICQRGTSLTIQCQVDSQVTMMFWYRQQPGQSLTLIATANQGSEATYESGFVIDKFPISRPNLTFSTLTVSNMSPEDSSIYLCSVLDGEKNIQYFGAGTRLSVL.

In this sample, this clonotype turned up many times. The chain couples TRBV7-8 to TRBJ2-5; the match to TRBD2 covers 12 bases. V trimming: 0 bases; J trimming: 1 base; junction bases outside the gene matches: 6. The CDR3 has 18 amino acids. Germline CDR1 reads SGHVS; CDR2 reads FQNEAQ. The CDR3 sequence: CASSLAASGGGPQETQYF. The CDR3 DNA follows: TGTGCCAGCAGCTTAGCGGCTAGCGGGGGGGGACCCCAAGAGACCCAGTACTTC.

In its sample, this clonotype was seen many times. CDR3 nucleotides: TGTGCCAGCAGTTACTCGCCCGGGGGCAAGAACGAGCAGTACTTC. This encodes CASSYSPGGKNEQYF. The chain combines TRBV6-2 or TRBV6-3 with TRBJ2-7, with D perhaps being TRBD1 or TRBD2 (6 bases each). With 0 bases removed from V and 5 bases from J, the gap between germline ends came to 14 bases. CDR3 length equals 15 residues. The germline V gene encodes CDR1 MNHEY and CDR2 SVGEGT.

The rearrangement joins TRBV7-9 to TRBJ2-1; 12 bases are a match to TRBD2. There are 16 residues in the CDR3. V shed 5 bases and J 5 bases; nucleotides not matched to a gene: 7. The germline V gene encodes CDR1 SEHNR and CDR2 FQNEAQ (reference sequence). In DNA, the CDR3 is TGTGCCAGCAGCATTCTAGCGGGAGGGGGGAACAATGAGCAGTTCTTC. This sequence encodes CASSILAGGGNNEQFF.

The chain joins TRBV20-1 to TRBJ2-7; D might be TRBD1 or TRBD2, each matching 5 bases. Between the trimmed V and J ends, which lost 7 bases and 3 bases, there was a span of 10 bases. The CDR3 loop spans 11 amino acids. Germline CDR1 DFQATT, CDR2 SNEGSKA (reference sequence). The CDR3: CSDRGGYEQYF. As DNA, the CDR3 is TGCAGTGACCGTGGGGGCTACGAGCAGTACTTC.

The CDR3 DNA sequence: TGTGCCAGCAGTCCAGGGCCCAATCAGCCCCAGCATTTT. Encoded protein: CASSPGPNQPQHF. The chain employs TRBV12-3 or TRBV12-4 and TRBJ1-5; tentative D call: TRBD1 (5 bases). The V end was cut by 5 bases, the J end by 3 bases, with 8 bases between. This CDR3 spans 13 amino acids.

This clonotype was picked up many times. CDR3 sequence: CASSQDEQFF. The CDR3, as DNA: TGTGCCAGCAGCCAAGATGAGCAGTTCTTC. The gene calls are TRBV3-2 and TRBJ2-1. TRBV3-2 has pseudogene status. The CDR3 extends over 10 amino acids.

Comment on this clonotype: The junction does not match germline at one end; this may be a read error. The chain links TRBV20-1 to TRBJ2-5, with D tentatively TRBD1 or TRBD2 (5 bases each). Germline values: CDR1 DFQATT, CDR2 SNEGSKA (reference sequence). The CDR3 runs 10 residues. CDR3 sequence: CSARQGLGGF. CDR3 coding DNA: TGCAGTGCTAGACAGGGCCTTGGGGGCTTC.

In its sample, this clonotype was seen once. Compared with germline, one end of the junction differs, possibly owing to a read error. The chain has TRBV2 and TRBJ1-5; no reliable D call. In germline, CDR1 is SNHLY, CDR2 FYNNEI. This CDR3 is 13 amino acids long. DNA of the CDR3: TGTGCCAGCGGAAGGAATGTCAATCAGCCCCAGGATTTT. Translating it yields CASGRNVNQPQDF.

Note on this clonotype: A much larger clone differs by one base, so this may be a read error. The chain couples TRBV12-3 or TRBV12-4 to TRBJ2-3; D possibly corresponds to TRBD2 (6 bases). Trimming shortened V by 6 bases and J by 5 bases, and 12 bases separated the two germline ends. The CDR3 contains 13 residues. CDR3 protein: CASSSGGIDTQYF. The CDR3 nucleotides are TGTGCCAGCAGCTCCGGAGGGATAGATACGCAGTATTTT.

This clonotype has at least ten counts. This chain connects TRBV5-1 to TRBJ2-5, with 12 bases matching TRBD2. Germline V CDR1 and CDR2: SGHRS, YFSETQ. The CDR3 is 14 residues long. With V trimmed by 4 bases and J by 5 bases, 3 bases remained unmatched. The CDR3 sequence: CASSPTSGGETQYF. CDR3 DNA: TGCGCCAGCAGCCCAACTAGCGGGGGGGAGACCCAGTACTTC.

The chain uses TRBV15 and TRBJ1-2; 12 bases match TRBD1. V trimming: 8 bases; J trimming: 6 bases; junction bases outside the gene matches: 4. The CDR3 spans 13 residues. CDR1 is LNHNV and CDR2 is YYDKDF in the germline V gene (reference sequence). The CDR3 bases are TGTGCCACCGGGACAGGGGGCGCGGATGGCTACACCTTC. Its protein product is CATGTGGADGYTF.

This clonotype has just one count. The rearrangement links TRBV7-2 to TRBJ1-5, with 8 bases aligning to TRBD1. Looked up from germline, CDR1 is SGHTA and CDR2 is FQGNSA. Unmatched junction bases numbered 8, after V lost 5 bases and J lost 11 bases. This CDR3 comprises 13 residues. The CDR3 DNA sequence: TGTGCCAGCAGCCATGACAGGGGACAGACCCAGCATTTT. Translating it yields CASSHDRGQTQHF.

About this clonotype itself: Since a much larger clone is just one base distant, this may be a read error. The rearrangement uses TRBV7-2 and TRBJ1-1; 9 positions match TRBD1. Germline V gene sequence: CDR1 SGHTA, CDR2 FQGNSA. This CDR3 contains 15 residues. Trimming cost V 5 bases and J 9 bases; bases outside gene matches: 13. The CDR3 DNA follows: TGTGCCAGCAGCCATCCGGGACAGGGCTACGGTCAAGCTTTCTTT. Amino acid sequence: CASSHPGQGYGQAFF.

Comment on this clonotype: A single base separates this from a much larger clone, so it may be a read error. The chain couples TRBV5-1 to TRBJ2-1; D might be TRBD1 (6 bases). Germline V gene sequence: CDR1 SGHRS, CDR2 YFSETQ. The CDR3 loop spans 15 amino acids. V was shortened by 4 bases and J by 4 bases, with 15 bases between the two germline ends. CDR3 nucleotides: TGCGCCAGCAGCCCCCTGAGGACAGAATACAATGAGCAGTTCTTC. Translated, it gives CASSPLRTEYNEQFF.

This clonotype has at least ten counts. The V and J genes are TRBV19 and TRBJ1-1; D might be TRBD1 (5 bases). The V end was cut by 5 bases, the J end by 4 bases, with 14 bases between. The germline CDR1 and CDR2 sequences are LNHDA and SQIVND (reference sequence). The CDR3 runs to 14 residues. The chain's CDR3 is CASSVTGGGTEAFF. The CDR3 DNA sequence: TGTGCCAGTAGTGTGACGGGGGGGGGCACTGAAGCTTTCTTT.

V is TRBV30 and J is TRBJ2-6; no firm D call. V dropped 5 bases and J dropped 0 bases, with 11 bases sitting between them. Germline assignment: CDR1 GTSNPN and CDR2 SVGIG (reference sequence). The CDR3 is 15 amino acids. Here the CDR3 reads CAWGLGYSGANVLTF. The CDR3 DNA sequence: TGTGCCTGGGGCTTGGGGTACTCTGGGGCCAACGTCCTGACTTTC.